This T cell receptor beta chain is drawn from a study of identical twins. Each CDR3 protein is one row after TCRdb ran MiXCR on the 5' RACE reads. This sample has around 650,000 distinct CDR3 sequences, with about 7% found just once. J was trimmed by 6 bases and V by 3 bases; bases with no gene match: 11. The CDR3 is made up of 16 amino acids. Germline-derived CDR1 and CDR2 are LGHDT and YNNKEL (reference sequence). This clonotype has more than one count but fewer than ten. These records were also assigned to another study, of yellow fever vaccine responses in identical twins.

Input material: PBMCs. The TCR comes from a woman under 30 in good health. This rearrangement joins TRBV3-1 to TRBJ1-2, with 9 bases matching TRBD1. Here the CDR3 DNA reads TGTGCCAGCAGCCACCAAACCGGGACAGGGAGAGATGGCTACACCTTC. Its protein is CASSHQTGTGRDGYTF.